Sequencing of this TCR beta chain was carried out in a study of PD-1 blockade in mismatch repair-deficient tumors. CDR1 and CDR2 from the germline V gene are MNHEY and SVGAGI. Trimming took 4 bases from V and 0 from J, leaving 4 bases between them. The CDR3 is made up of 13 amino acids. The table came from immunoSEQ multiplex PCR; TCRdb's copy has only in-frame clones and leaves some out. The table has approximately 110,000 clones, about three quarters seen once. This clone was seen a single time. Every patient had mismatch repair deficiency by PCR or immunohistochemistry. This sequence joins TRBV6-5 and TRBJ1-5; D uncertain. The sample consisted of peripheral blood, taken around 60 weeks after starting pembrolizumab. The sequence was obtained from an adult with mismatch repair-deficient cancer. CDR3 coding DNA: TGTGCCAGCAGTTCCTATAGCAATCAGCCCCAGCATTTT. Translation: CASSSYSNQPQHF.